Only one count was recorded for the clone carrying this TCR beta chain. The sample originates from a study of PD-1 blockade in mismatch repair-deficient tumors. For the study at large: Patients had more than ten mismatch repair-deficient cancer types, all previously treated and progressing.

Germline CDR1 MNHEY, CDR2 SMNVEV (reference sequence). V lost 4 bases, J lost 5 bases, and 9 bases lay in between. The CDR3 covers 14 residues. The protocol was immunoSEQ multiplex PCR, while the TCRdb copy is restricted to in-frame clones and leaves out a portion. The profile shows about 63,000 clones, 70% to 90% of them singletons. The chain links TRBV27 to TRBJ2-6, with D hard to call. Source: peripheral blood, taken 52 weeks after starting pembrolizumab. This clonotype was sampled from an adult with mismatch repair-deficient cancer. CDR3 sequence reads: CASSSPDRANVLTF. As DNA, the CDR3 is TGTGCCAGCAGTTCCCCCGACCGGGCCAACGTCCTGACTTTC.